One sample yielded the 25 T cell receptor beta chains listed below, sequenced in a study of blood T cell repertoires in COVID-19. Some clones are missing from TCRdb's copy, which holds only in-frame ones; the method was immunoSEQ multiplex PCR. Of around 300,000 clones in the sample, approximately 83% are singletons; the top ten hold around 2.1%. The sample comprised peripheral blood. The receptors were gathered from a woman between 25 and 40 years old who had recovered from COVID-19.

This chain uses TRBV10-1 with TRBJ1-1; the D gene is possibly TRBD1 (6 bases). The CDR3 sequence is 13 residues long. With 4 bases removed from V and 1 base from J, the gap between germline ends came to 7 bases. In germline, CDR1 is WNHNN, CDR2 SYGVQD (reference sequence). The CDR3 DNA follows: TGCGCCAGCAGTGGGACAGAGAACACTGAAGCTTTCTTT. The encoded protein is CASSGTENTEAFF.

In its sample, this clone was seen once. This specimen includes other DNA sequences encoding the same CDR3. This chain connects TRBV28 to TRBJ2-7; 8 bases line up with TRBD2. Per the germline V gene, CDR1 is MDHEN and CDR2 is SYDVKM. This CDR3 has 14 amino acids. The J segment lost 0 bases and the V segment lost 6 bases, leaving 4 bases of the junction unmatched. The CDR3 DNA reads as TGTGCCAGCAGAACTAGCGGAAGCTCCTACGAGCAGTACTTC. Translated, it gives CASRTSGSSYEQYF.

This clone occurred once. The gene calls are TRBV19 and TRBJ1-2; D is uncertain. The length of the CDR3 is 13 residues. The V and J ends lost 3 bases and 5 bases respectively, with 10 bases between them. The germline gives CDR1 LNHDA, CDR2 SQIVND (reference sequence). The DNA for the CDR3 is TGTGCCAGTAGTATGGTTGCAGAATATGGCTACACCTTC. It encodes CASSMVAEYGYTF.

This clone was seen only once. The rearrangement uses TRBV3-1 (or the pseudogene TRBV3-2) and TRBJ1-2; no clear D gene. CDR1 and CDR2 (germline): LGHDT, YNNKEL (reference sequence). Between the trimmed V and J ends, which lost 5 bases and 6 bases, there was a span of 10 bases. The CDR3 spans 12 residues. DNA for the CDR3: TGTGCCAGCAGCGCCCGAGGTGATGGCTACACCTTC. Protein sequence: CASSARGDGYTF.

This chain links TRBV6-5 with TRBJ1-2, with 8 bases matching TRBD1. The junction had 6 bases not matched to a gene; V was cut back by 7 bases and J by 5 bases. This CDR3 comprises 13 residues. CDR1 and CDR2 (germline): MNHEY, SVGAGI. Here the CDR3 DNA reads TGTGCCAGCATCGTCGGACAGGGTTATGGCTACACCTTC. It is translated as CASIVGQGYGYTF.

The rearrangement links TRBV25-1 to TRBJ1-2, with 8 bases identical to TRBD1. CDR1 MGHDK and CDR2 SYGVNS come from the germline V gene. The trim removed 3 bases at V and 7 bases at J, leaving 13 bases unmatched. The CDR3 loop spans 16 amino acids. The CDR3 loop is CASSETSQGAVGGYTF. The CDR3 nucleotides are TGTGCCAGCAGTGAGACCTCGCAGGGGGCGGTAGGTGGCTACACCTTC.

In DNA form, the CDR3 reads TGCGCCAGCAGCTTGGGACAGTCCTTATCCACAGATACGCAGTATTTT. Translation: CASSLGQSLSTDTQYF. The chain links TRBV5-1 to TRBJ2-3; weak D call: TRBD1 (5 bases). The germline V gene has CDR1 SGHRS and CDR2 YFSETQ. V was pared by 0 bases and J by 2 bases, with 13 bases between. The CDR3 has 16 amino acids.

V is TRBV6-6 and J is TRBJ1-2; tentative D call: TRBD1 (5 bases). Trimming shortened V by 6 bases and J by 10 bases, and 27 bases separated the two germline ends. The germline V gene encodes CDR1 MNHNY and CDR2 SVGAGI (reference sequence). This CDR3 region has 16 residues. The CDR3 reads CASRPDSGTGREVYTF. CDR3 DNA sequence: TGTGCCAGCAGACCCGATTCCGGGACCGGGAGGGAAGTCTACACCTTC.

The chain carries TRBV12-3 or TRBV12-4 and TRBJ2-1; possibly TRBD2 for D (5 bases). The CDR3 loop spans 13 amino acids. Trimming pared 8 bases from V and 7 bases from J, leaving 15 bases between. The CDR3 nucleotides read TGTGCCAGCGGCCTAGCTGATAGGAATGAGCAGTTCTTC. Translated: CASGLADRNEQFF.

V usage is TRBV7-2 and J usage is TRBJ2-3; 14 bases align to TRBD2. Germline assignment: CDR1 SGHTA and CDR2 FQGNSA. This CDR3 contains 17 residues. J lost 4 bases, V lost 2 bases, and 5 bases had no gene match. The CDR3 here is CASSLLGLAGDADTQYF. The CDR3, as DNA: TGTGCCAGCAGCTTATTGGGACTAGCGGGGGATGCAGATACGCAGTATTTT. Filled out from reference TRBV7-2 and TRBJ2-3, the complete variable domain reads GAGVSQSPSNKVTEKGKDVELRCDPISGHTALYWYRQSLGQGLEFLIYFQGNSAPDKSGLPSDRFSAERTGGSVSTLTIQRTQQEDSAVYLCASSLLGLAGDADTQYFGPGTRLTVL.

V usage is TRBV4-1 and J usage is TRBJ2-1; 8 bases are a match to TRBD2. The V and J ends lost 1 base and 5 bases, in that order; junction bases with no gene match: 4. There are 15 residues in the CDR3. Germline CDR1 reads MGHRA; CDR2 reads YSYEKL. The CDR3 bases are TGCGCCAGCAGCCAAGGGCTAGCGGGTAACAATGAGCAGTTCTTC. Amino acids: CASSQGLAGNNEQFF.

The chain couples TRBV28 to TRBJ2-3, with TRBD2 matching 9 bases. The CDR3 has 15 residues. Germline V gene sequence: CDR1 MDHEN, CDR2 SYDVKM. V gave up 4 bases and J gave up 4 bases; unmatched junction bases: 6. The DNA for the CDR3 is TGTGCCAGCAGTTCTAGCGGGGACGGGGCAGATACGCAGTATTTT. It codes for CASSSSGDGADTQYF.

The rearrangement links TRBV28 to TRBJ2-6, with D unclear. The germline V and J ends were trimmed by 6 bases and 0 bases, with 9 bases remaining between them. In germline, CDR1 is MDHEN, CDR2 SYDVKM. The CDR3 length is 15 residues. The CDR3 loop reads CASRPRSSGANVLTF. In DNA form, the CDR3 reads TGTGCCAGCAGACCGCGGAGCTCTGGGGCCAACGTCCTGACTTTC.

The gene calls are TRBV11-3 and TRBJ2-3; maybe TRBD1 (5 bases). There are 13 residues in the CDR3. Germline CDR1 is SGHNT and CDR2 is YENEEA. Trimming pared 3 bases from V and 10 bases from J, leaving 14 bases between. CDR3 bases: TGTGCCAGCAGCTTCACCTGGGGCGATGCGCAGTATTTT. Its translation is CASSFTWGDAQYF. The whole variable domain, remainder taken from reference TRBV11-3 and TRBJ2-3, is EAGVVQSPRYKIIEKKQPVAFWCNPISGHNTLYWYLQNLGQGPELLIRYENEEAVDDSQLPKDRFSAERLKGVDSTLKIQPAELGDSAVYLCASSFTWGDAQYFGPGTRLTVL.

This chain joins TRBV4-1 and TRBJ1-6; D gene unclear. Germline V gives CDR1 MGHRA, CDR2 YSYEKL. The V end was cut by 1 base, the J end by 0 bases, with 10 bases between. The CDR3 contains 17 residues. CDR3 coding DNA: TGCGCCAGCAGCCAAGTGGCAGCTAGCTCCTATAATTCACCCCTCCACTTT. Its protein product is CASSQVAASSYNSPLHF.

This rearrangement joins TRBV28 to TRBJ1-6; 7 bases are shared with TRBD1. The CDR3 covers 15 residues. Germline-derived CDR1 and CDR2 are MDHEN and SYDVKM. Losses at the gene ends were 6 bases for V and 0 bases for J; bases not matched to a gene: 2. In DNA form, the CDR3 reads TGTGCCAGCAGGACAGGGAGCTCCTATAATTCACCCCTCCACTTT. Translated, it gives CASRTGSSYNSPLHF.

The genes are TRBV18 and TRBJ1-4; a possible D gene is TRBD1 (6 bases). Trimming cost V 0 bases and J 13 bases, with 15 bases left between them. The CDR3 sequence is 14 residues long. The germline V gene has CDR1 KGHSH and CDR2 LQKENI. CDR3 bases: TGTGCCAGCTCACCACCGGGGGCCAGCCAGCGACTGTTTTTT. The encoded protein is CASSPPGASQRLFF.

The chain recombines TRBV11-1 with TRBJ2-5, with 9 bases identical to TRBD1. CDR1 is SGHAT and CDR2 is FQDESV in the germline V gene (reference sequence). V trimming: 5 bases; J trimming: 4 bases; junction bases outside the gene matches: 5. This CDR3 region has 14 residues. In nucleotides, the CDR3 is TGTGCCAGCAGCCGTACAGGGGGCACAGAGACCCAGTACTTC. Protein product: CASSRTGGTETQYF.

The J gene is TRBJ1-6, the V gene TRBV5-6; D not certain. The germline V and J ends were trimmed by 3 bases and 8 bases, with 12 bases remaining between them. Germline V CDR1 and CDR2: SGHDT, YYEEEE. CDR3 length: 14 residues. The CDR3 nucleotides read TGTGCCAGCAGCTCCCAGGATTTAGATTCACCCCTCCACTTT. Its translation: CASSSQDLDSPLHF. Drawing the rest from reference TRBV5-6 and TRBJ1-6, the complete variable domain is DAGVTQSPTHLIKTRGQQVTLRCSPKSGHDTVSWYQQALGQGPQFIFQYYEEEERQRGNFPDRFSGHQFPNYSSELNVNALLLGDSALYLCASSSQDLDSPLHFGNGTRLTVT.

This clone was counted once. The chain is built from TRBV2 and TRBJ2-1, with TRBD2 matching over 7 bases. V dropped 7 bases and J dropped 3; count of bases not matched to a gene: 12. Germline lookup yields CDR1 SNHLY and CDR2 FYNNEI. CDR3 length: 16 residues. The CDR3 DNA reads TGTGCCAGCACCGTTAAAGCGGGGATGAACTACAATGAGCAGTTCTTC. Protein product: CASTVKAGMNYNEQFF. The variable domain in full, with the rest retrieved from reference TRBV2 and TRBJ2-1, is EPEVTQTPSHQVTQMGQEVILRCVPISNHLYFYWYRQILGQKVEFLVSFYNNEISEKSEIFDDQFSVERPDGSNFTLKIRSTKLEDSAMYFCASTVKAGMNYNEQFFGPGTRLTVL.

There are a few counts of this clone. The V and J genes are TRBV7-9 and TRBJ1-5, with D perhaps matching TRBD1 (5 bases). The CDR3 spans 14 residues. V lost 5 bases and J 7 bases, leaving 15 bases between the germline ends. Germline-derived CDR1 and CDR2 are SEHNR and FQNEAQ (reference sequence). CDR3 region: CASSLAGFGQPQHF. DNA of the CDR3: TGTGCCAGCAGCCTGGCAGGGTTTGGCCAGCCCCAGCATTTT.

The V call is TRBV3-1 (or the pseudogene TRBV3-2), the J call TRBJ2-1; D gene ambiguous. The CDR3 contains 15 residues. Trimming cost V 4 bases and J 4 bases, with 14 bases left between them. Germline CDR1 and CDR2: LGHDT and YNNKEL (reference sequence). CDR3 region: CASSRMSVVYNEQFF. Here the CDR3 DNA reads TGTGCCAGCAGCCGCATGAGTGTAGTTTACAATGAGCAGTTCTTC.

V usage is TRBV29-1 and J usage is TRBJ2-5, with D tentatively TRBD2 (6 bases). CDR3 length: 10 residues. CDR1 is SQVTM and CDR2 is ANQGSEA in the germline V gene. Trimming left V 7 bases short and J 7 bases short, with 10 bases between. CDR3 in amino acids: CSAAEGTQYF. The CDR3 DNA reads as TGCAGCGCCGCGGAGGGGACCCAGTACTTC.

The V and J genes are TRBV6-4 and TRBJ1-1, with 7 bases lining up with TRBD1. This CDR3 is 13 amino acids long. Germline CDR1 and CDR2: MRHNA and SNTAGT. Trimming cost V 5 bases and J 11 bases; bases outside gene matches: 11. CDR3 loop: CASSTDRRNRAFF. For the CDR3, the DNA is TGTGCCAGCAGTACGGACAGGCGAAATAGGGCTTTCTTT.

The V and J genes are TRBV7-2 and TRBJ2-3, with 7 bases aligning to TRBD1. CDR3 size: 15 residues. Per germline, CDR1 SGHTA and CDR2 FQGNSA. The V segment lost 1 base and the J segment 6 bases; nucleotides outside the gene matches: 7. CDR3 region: CASSLGQGYGDTQYF. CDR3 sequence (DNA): TGTGCCAGCAGCTTAGGACAGGGATATGGTGATACGCAGTATTTT.